This TCR beta chain was obtained from a study of blood T cell repertoires in COVID-19. The wider study: Sources were T cells, B-cell-depleted T cells, or PBMCs; the material itself was cDNA or gDNA.

The germline V gene has CDR1 LNHDA and CDR2 SQIVND (reference sequence). The CDR3 is 20 residues long. The V gene end was trimmed by 1 base and the J gene end by 0 bases; junction bases not matched to a gene: 12. Per the study methods: It was from reference gene primer amplification that nucleated cell counts were estimated. Using immunoSEQ multiplex PCR, the repertoire was profiled, and TCRdb retains in-frame clones only, with some absent. V and J calls and clone size are those listed in that table; D and trimming were worked out from the DNA. The table has about 210,000 clones, about 76% seen once. Ages ranged from about 18 to 100 years, with residence in 20 to 30 US areas. Participant-given clinical history determined each cohort assignment.

The chain has TRBV19 and TRBJ1-5, with 10 bases aligning to TRBD1. Material for sequencing was PBMCs or T cells enriched from blood (not recorded which). The sequence was obtained from a woman aged 50 to 60 with acute COVID-19. The CDR3 here is CASSIAYRDRGGYSNQPQHF. The CDR3 DNA sequence: TGTGCCAGTAGTATAGCCTACCGGGACAGGGGCGGATATAGCAATCAGCCCCAGCATTTT.